The rows below give T cell receptor beta chains drawn from one sample of a study of technical replicates of blood from several donors. Produced via immunoSEQ multiplex PCR; TCRdb's table is partial and in-frame only. This table has tens of thousands of clones, approximately 93% appearing once. Sequenced sample: T cells isolated from PBMCs. These receptors were taken from a human donor in good health. Both conserved end residues are part of each CDR3. D genes are given only for firm matches.

D gene,CDR3 length,J gene,V gene,CDR3 DNA,CDR3 protein
TRBD2,18,TRBJ2-5,TRBV5-5,TGTGCCAGCAGCCTCTGGACTAGCGGGAGTCTCGGGGAAGAGACCCAGTACTTC,CASSLWTSGSLGEETQYF
NA,17,TRBJ1-1,TRBV28,TGTGCCAGCAGTTTTCTACGCGGGGGGCGGATAGAGACTGAAGCTTTCTTT,CASSFLRGGRIETEAFF
NA,14,TRBJ2-3,TRBV4-1,TGCGCCAGCAGCCAAGAAAGGGGCGCAGATACGCAGTATTTT,CASSQERGADTQYF
NA,14,TRBJ1-3,TRBV5-6,TGTGCCAGCAGCTTCAGGTATCCTGGAAACACCATATATTTT,CASSFRYPGNTIYF
NA,14,TRBJ2-1,TRBV27,TGTGCCAGCACTTTAGGCGGGGCCTACAATGAGCAGTTCTTC,CASTLGGAYNEQFF
NA,13,TRBJ1-1,TRBV10-3,TGTGCCATCAGTGAGTTCTCAGACAGCAAGGCTTTCTTT,CAISEFSDSKAFF
NA,15,TRBJ2-2,TRBV13,TGTGCCAGCAGCGTTAGGGACACCTACACCGGGGAGCTGTTTTTT,CASSVRDTYTGELFF
NA,14,TRBJ2-4,TRBV4-3,TGCGCCAGCAGCTTCTCCCGCAGGTCGGACATTCAGTACTTC,CASSFSRRSDIQYF
TRBD2,14,TRBJ2-1,TRBV29-1,TGCAGCGCCCCTAGAGCGGGAGAATCCAATGAGCAGTTCTTC,CSAPRAGESNEQFF
TRBD1,17,TRBJ1-2,TRBV29-1,TGCAGCGTTGTAGGAAGCGGGACAGGGGGTGGCCCGTTCAGCTACACCTTC,CSVVGSGTGGGPFSYTF
NA,14,TRBJ1-5,TRBV6-6,TGTGCCAGCAGTTACTCTGGTACAGATCAGCCCCAGCATTTT,CASSYSGTDQPQHF
TRBD1,15,TRBJ1-5,TRBV6-5,TGTGCCAGCAGTTCGGACAGGGTCGGGGGTCAGCCCCAGCATTTT,CASSSDRVGGQPQHF
NA,14,TRBJ2-7,TRBV11-2,TGTGCCAGCAGCTTAAGATCGGGATCGAACGAGCAGTACTTC,CASSLRSGSNEQYF
TRBD2,15,TRBJ2-7,TRBV11-2,TGTGCCAGCAGCCTAGGGACTAGCGGGATCTACGAGCAGTACTTC,CASSLGTSGIYEQYF
NA,14,TRBJ1-5,TRBV7-8,TGTGCCAGCAGTACAGGGCTCGGCAATCAGCCCCAGCATTTT,CASSTGLGNQPQHF
NA,13,TRBJ2-7,TRBV7-9,TGTGCCAGCAGCTCGAGACAGATCTACGAGCAGTACTTC,CASSSRQIYEQYF
TRBD1,13,TRBJ2-7,TRBV28,TGTGCCAGCAGTTTTGACAGGGGCTACGAGCAGTACTTC,CASSFDRGYEQYF
TRBD2,14,TRBJ2-3,TRBV27,TGTGCCAGCAGTTTATCGGGGACTAGTTCTACGCAGTATTTT,CASSLSGTSSTQYF
TRBD1,14,TRBJ2-7,TRBV10-3,TGTGCCATTAAACCGGGACAGGGTTTGAACGAGCAGTACTTC,CAIKPGQGLNEQYF
NA,15,TRBJ1-4,TRBV4-1,TGCGCCAGCAGCCAAAGGGGCGGATCTAATGAAAAACTGTTTTTT,CASSQRGGSNEKLFF
NA,15,TRBJ2-7,TRBV6-6,TGTGCCAGCAGCCCCTTTCGACTAGGAACCTACGAGCAGTACTTC,CASSPFRLGTYEQYF